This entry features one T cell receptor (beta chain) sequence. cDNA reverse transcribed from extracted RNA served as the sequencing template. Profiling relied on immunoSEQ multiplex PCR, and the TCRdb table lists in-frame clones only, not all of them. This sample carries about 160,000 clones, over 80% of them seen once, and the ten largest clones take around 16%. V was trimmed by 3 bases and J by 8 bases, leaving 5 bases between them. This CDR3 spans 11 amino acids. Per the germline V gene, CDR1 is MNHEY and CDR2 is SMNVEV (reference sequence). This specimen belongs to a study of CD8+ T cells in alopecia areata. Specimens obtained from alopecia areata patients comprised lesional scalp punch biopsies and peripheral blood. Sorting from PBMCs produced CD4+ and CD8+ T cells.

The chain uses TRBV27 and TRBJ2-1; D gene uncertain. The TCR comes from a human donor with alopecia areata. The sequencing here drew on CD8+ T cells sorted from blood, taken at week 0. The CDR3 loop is CASSFSYEQFF. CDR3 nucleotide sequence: TGTGCCAGCAGTTTTTCGTATGAGCAGTTCTTC.